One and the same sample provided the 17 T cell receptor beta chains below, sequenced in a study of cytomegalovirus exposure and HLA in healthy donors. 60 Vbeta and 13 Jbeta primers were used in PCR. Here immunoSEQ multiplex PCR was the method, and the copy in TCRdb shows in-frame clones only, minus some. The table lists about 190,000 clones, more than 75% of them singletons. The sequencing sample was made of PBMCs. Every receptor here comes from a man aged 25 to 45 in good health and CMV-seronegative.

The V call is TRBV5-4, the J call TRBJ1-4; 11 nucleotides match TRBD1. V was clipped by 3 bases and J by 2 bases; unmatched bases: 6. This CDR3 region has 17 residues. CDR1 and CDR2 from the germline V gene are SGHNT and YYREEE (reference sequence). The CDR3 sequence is CASSYSGQGGTNEKLFF. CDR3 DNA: TGTGCCAGCAGCTATTCGGGACAGGGGGGCACTAATGAAAAACTGTTTTTT.

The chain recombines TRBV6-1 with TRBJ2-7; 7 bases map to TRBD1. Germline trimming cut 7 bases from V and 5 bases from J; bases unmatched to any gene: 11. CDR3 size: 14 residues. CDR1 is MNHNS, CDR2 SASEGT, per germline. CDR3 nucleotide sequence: TGTGCCAGCAAGATAAGACAGGGTAAGGACGAGCAGTACTTC. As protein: CASKIRQGKDEQYF.

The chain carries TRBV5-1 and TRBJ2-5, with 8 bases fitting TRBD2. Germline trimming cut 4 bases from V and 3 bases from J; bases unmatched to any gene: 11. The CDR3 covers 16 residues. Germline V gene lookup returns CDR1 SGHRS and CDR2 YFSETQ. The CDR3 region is CASSPGTSPGEETQYF. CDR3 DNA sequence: TGCGCCAGCAGCCCCGGGACTAGTCCTGGGGAAGAGACCCAGTACTTC. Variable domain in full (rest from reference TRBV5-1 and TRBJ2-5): KAGVTQTPRYLIKTRGQQVTLSCSPISGHRSVSWYQQTPGQGLQFLFEYFSETQRNKGNFPGRFSGRQFSNSRSEMNVSTLELGDSALYLCASSPGTSPGEETQYFGPGTRLLVL.

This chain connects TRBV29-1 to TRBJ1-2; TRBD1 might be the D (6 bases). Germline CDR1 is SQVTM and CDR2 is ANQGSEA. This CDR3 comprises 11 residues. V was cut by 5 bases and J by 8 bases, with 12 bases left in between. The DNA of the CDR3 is TGCAGCGTTCAGGGGATTCAAGGCTACACCTTC. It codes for CSVQGIQGYTF.

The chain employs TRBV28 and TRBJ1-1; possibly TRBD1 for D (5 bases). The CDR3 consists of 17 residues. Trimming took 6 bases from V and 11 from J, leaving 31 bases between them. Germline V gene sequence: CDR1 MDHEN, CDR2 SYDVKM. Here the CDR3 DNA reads TGTGCCAGCAGATATAACGAGGAACCGGCTTTGGGGGGAGACGCTTTCTTT. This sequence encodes CASRYNEEPALGGDAFF.

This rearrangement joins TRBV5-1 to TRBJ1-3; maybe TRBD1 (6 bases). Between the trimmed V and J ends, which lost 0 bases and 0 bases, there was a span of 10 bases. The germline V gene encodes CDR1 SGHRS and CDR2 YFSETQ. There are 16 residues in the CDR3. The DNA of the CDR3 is TGCGCCAGCAGCTTGGGAGGGGGATACTCTGGAAACACCATATATTTT. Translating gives CASSLGGGYSGNTIYF. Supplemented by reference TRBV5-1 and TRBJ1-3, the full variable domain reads KAGVTQTPRYLIKTRGQQVTLSCSPISGHRSVSWYQQTPGQGLQFLFEYFSETQRNKGNFPGRFSGRQFSNSRSEMNVSTLELGDSALYLCASSLGGGYSGNTIYFGEGSWLTVV.

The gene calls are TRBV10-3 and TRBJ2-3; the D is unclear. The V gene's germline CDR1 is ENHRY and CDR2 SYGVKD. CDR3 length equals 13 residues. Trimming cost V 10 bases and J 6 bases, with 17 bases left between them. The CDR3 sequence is CATNRQVTDTQYF. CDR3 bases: TGTGCCACTAATAGGCAGGTCACGGATACGCAGTATTTT.

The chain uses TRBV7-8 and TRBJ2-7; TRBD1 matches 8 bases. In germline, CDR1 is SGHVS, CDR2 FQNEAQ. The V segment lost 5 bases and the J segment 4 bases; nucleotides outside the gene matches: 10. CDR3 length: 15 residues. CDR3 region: CASSPRTGKRYEQYF. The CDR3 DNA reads TGTGCCAGCAGCCCCCGGACAGGGAAAAGGTACGAGCAGTACTTC.

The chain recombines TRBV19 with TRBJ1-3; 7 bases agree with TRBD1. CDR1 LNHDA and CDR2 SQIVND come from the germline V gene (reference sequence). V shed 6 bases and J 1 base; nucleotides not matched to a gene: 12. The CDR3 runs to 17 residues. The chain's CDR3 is CASRQRQGTESGNTIYF. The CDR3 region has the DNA TGTGCCAGTAGGCAGAGACAGGGAACAGAGTCTGGAAACACCATATATTTT.

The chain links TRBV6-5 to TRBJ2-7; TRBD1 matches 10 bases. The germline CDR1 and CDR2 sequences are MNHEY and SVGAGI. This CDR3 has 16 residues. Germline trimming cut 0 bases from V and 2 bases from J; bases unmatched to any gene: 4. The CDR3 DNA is TGTGCCAGCAGTTACTCGACAGGGGGCGCCCCCTACGAGCAGTACTTC. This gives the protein CASSYSTGGAPYEQYF.

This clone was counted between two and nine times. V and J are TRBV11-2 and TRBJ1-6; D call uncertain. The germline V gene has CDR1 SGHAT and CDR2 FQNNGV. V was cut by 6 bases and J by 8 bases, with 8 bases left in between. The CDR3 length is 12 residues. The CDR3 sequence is CASSSRDSPLHF. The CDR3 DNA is TGTGCCAGCAGTTCACGAGATTCACCCCTCCACTTT.

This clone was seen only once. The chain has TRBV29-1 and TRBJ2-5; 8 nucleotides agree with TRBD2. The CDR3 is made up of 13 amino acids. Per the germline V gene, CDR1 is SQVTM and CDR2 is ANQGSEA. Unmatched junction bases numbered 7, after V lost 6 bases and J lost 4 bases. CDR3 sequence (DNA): TGCAGCGTGGAGCGGGGGCTTTTAGAGACCCAGTACTTC. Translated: CSVERGLLETQYF.

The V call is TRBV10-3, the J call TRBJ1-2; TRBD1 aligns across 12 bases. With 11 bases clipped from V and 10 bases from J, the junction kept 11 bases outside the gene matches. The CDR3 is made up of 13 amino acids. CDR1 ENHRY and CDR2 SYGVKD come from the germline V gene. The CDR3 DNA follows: TGTGCCTCAGCCGGGACAGGGGGCGCATCCTACACCTTC. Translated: CASAGTGGASYTF.

DNA of the CDR3: TGCAGCGTTGAAGTCAGGGGGCGAGGTGAAAAACTGTTTTTT. This codes for CSVEVRGRGEKLFF. J is TRBJ1-4 and V is TRBV29-1; 8 nucleotides match TRBD1. Germline loops: CDR1 SQVTM, CDR2 ANQGSEA. Trimming removed 1 base from V and 7 bases from J; junction bases left unmatched: 5. The CDR3 extends over 14 amino acids.

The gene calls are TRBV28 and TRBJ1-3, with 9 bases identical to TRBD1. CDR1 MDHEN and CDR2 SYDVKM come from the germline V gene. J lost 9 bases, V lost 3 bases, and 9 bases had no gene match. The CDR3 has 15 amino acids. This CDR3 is CASSFNDRGSSTIYF. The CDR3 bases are TGTGCCAGCAGTTTTAACGACAGGGGGTCGAGCACCATATATTTT.

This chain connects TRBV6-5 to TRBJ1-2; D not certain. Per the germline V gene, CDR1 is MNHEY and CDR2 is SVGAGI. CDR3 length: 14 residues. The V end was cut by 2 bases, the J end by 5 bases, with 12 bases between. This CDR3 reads CASSYAGIGYGYTF. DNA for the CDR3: TGTGCCAGCAGTTACGCGGGGATAGGGTATGGCTACACCTTC.

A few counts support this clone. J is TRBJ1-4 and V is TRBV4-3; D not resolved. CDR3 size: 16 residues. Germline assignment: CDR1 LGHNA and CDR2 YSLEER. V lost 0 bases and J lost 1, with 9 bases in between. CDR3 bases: TGCGCCAGCAGCCAAGAGAACATTCGAACTAATGAAAAACTGTTTTTT. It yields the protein CASSQENIRTNEKLFF.